Presented here are 27 T cell receptor beta chains from one specimen sequenced in a study of blood T cells in healthy people across ages. Using a J-beta primer mix together with a sample-barcoded 5' primer, a second PCR was run for about 6 to 12 cycles. TCRdb re-called the 5' RACE reads with MiXCR, one entry per CDR3 protein. Here the sample spans 550,000 to 700,000 distinct CDR3 sequences, 25% to 30% being singletons. The material sequenced was blood. The origin of the receptors is a woman aged 70-85 years in good health.

This clonotype was picked up a small number of times. This rearrangement joins TRBV7-2 to TRBJ1-6; tentatively, D is TRBD1 (6 bases). CDR1 and CDR2 from the germline V gene are SGHTA and FQGNSA. The CDR3 sequence is 16 residues long. Trimming stripped 2 bases from V and 10 bases from J, with 18 bases between. Here the CDR3 reads CASSLSPGGRGSPLHF. The CDR3 DNA reads as TGTGCCAGCAGCTTATCTCCGGGGGGGCGCGGGTCACCCCTCCACTTT.

V gene TRBV7-2 combines with J gene TRBJ2-7; no clear D gene. CDR3 size: 14 residues. Germline CDR1 and CDR2: SGHTA and FQGNSA. Trimming removed 2 bases from V and 7 bases from J, with 15 bases in between. CDR3 amino acids: CASSLRFGSEEQYF. The CDR3 region has the DNA TGTGCCAGCAGCTTAAGATTTGGGTCGGAAGAGCAGTACTTC. The entire variable domain, with the rest obtained from reference TRBV7-2 and TRBJ2-7, is as follows: GAGVSQSPSNKVTEKGKDVELRCDPISGHTALYWYRQSLGQGLEFLIYFQGNSAPDKSGLPSDRFSAERTGGSVSTLTIQRTQQEDSAVYLCASSLRFGSEEQYFGPGTRLTVT.

The genes are TRBV5-1 and TRBJ2-5; D ambiguous. Germline-derived CDR1 and CDR2 are SGHRS and YFSETQ. Trimming cost V 0 bases and J 1 base, with 10 bases left between them. The CDR3 totals 15 residues. The CDR3 here is CASSLGQTTQETQYF. The CDR3 bases are TGCGCCAGCAGCTTGGGGCAGACGACCCAAGAGACCCAGTACTTC.

The chain combines TRBV5-6 with TRBJ2-5, with D unclear. This CDR3 spans 12 amino acids. V lost 3 bases, J lost 7 bases, and 10 bases lay in between. The germline V gene has CDR1 SGHDT and CDR2 YYEEEE. The CDR3 is CASSSRQATQYF. The CDR3 region has the DNA TGTGCCAGCAGCTCACGTCAGGCGACCCAGTACTTC.

This chain connects TRBV20-1 to TRBJ2-5, with D tentatively TRBD2 (5 bases). Germline values: CDR1 DFQATT, CDR2 SNEGSKA (reference sequence). This CDR3 spans 16 amino acids. V was clipped by 0 bases and J by 2 bases, with 16 bases between them. The CDR3 coding sequence is TGCAGTGCTAGAGATCCTAGTGTGAGGGTGCAAGAGACCCAGTACTTC. Amino acid sequence: CSARDPSVRVQETQYF.

The sample holds a few counts of this clonotype. The rearrangement joins TRBV5-1 to TRBJ2-3; the D gene is possibly TRBD2 (5 bases). The CDR3 loop spans 14 amino acids. Germline V gene lookup returns CDR1 SGHRS and CDR2 YFSETQ. The CDR3 coding sequence is TGCGCGTCTGCTAGACTATCTAGCACAGATACGCAGTATTTT. Translated: CASARLSSTDTQYF.

The chain employs TRBV10-3 and TRBJ1-4, with 9 bases identical to TRBD1. Per germline, CDR1 ENHRY and CDR2 SYGVKD. J gave up 8 bases and V 11 bases, and 9 bases lay outside the gene matches. There are 13 residues in the CDR3. The CDR3 sequence is CAAQGAPEEKLFF. Here the CDR3 DNA reads TGTGCCGCACAGGGGGCTCCAGAAGAAAAACTGTTTTTT.

The V gene is TRBV29-1, the J gene TRBJ2-2; TRBD1 matches 8 bases. Germline assignment: CDR1 SQVTM and CDR2 ANQGSEA. V dropped 7 bases and J dropped 6; count of bases not matched to a gene: 4. CDR3 length: 12 amino acids. CDR3 in amino acids: CSARGQAGELFF. The CDR3 DNA sequence: TGCAGCGCCAGGGGGCAGGCCGGGGAGCTGTTTTTT.

This clonotype was observed a handful of times. The chain couples TRBV14 to TRBJ2-5; D is uncertain. Per germline, CDR1 SGHDN and CDR2 FVKESK. V lost 10 bases, J lost 2 bases, and 14 bases lay in between. The CDR3 spans 13 residues. The CDR3: CATSTQQQETQYF. The CDR3 nucleotides read TGTGCCACCTCCACTCAACAGCAAGAGACCCAGTACTTC.

On this clonotype itself: At one of its ends the junction is not consistent with the germline gene, which may arise from a read error. This chain links TRBV7-2 with TRBJ1-1; the match to TRBD1 covers 8 bases. The germline CDR1 and CDR2 sequences are SGHTA and FQGNSA. The CDR3 sequence is 15 residues long. CDR3: CASSSYRGMNTVAFF. In nucleotides, the CDR3 is TGTGCCAGCAGCTCCTACAGGGGGATGAACACTGTAGCTTTCTTT.

The table lists this clonotype with a few counts. This rearrangement joins TRBV20-1 to TRBJ1-2; D is perhaps TRBD1 (6 bases). In germline, CDR1 is DFQATT, CDR2 SNEGSKA (reference sequence). The CDR3 loop spans 15 amino acids. V lost 1 base and J lost 1, with 13 bases in between. This CDR3 is CSARGRGGDNYGYTF. DNA of the CDR3: TGCAGTGCTAGAGGGCGAGGGGGGGATAACTATGGCTACACCTTC.

This clonotype has just a few counts. The V gene is TRBV12-3 or TRBV12-4, the J gene TRBJ1-5; D gene uncertain. The CDR3 is 14 residues long. The V and J ends lost 5 bases and 5 bases respectively, with 13 bases between them. In DNA form, the CDR3 reads TGTGCCAGCAGTCCTCTAGGGAGGCATCAGCCCCAGCATTTT. This codes for CASSPLGRHQPQHF.

This clonotype was picked up a small number of times. Written as DNA, the CDR3 is TGTGCCAGCACTCAAGGCCAGGAGAACTATGGCTACACCTTC. Encoded protein: CASTQGQENYGYTF. V and J are TRBV28 and TRBJ1-2; D unresolved. Germline V gene sequence: CDR1 MDHEN, CDR2 SYDVKM. This CDR3 spans 14 amino acids. The germline V and J ends were trimmed by 7 bases and 2 bases, with 14 bases remaining between them.

This clonotype was observed at least ten times. One end of the junction is discordant with germline, which a read error may explain. The rearrangement links TRBV5-1 to TRBJ1-4, with D possibly matching TRBD1 (6 bases). The length of the CDR3 is 14 residues. The germline V gene encodes CDR1 SGHRS and CDR2 YFSETQ. The CDR3 DNA follows: TGTGCCAGCAGTTTACAGGGCGGGGGGGAAAAACTGTTTTTT. Translated: CASSLQGGGEKLFF. Based on the CDR3 plus reference TRBV5-1 and TRBJ1-4, the full variable domain is KAGVTQTPRYLIKTRGQQVTLSCSPISGHRSVSWYQQTPGQGLQFLFEYFSETQRNKGNFPGRFSGRQFSNSRSEMNVSTLELGDSALYLCASSLQGGGEKLFFGSGTQLSVL.

This clonotype occurred a few times. Germline and junction disagree at one end, which may indicate a read error. Here the CDR3 reads CASSLVVNEKLFF. The CDR3 DNA follows: TGTGCCAGCAGTTTAGTGGTAAATGAAAAACTGTTTTTT. This sequence joins TRBV7-2 and TRBJ1-4; no reliable D call. There are 13 residues in the CDR3. Germline assignment: CDR1 SGHTA and CDR2 FQGNSA.

This clonotype was counted between two and nine times. The chain uses TRBV7-2 and TRBJ1-4; weak D call: TRBD1 (5 bases). CDR3 size: 14 residues. V was pared by 3 bases and J by 5 bases, with 10 bases between. CDR1 SGHTA and CDR2 FQGNSA come from the germline V gene. This CDR3 reads CASSFTRGNEKLFF. The CDR3 DNA is TGTGCCAGCAGCTTCACGAGGGGAAATGAAAAACTGTTTTTT. The complete variable domain, with remaining parts taken from reference TRBV7-2 and TRBJ1-4, reads GAGVSQSPSNKVTEKGKDVELRCDPISGHTALYWYRQSLGQGLEFLIYFQGNSAPDKSGLPSDRFSAERTGGSVSTLTIQRTQQEDSAVYLCASSFTRGNEKLFFGSGTQLSVL.

About this clonotype: The junction departs from germline at one end; a sequencing error may be responsible. This chain joins TRBV7-7 and TRBJ2-1, with D perhaps TRBD2 (6 bases). Germline CDR1 is SSHAT and CDR2 is FNYEAQ (reference sequence). This CDR3 region has 13 residues. Here the CDR3 reads CASSSGLLNEQFF. The CDR3 region has the DNA TGTGCTAGCAGCTCGGGACTTCTGAATGAGCAGTTCTTC.

In this sample, this clonotype turned up a few times. V usage is TRBV20-1 and J usage is TRBJ1-2, with 9 bases identical to TRBD1. CDR3 length: 16 amino acids. In germline, CDR1 is DFQATT, CDR2 SNEGSKA (reference sequence). The junction had 14 bases not matched to a gene; V was cut back by 6 bases and J by 3 bases. In DNA, the CDR3 is TGCAGTGCAACCGTCGGGCCCGGGACAGGGTACTATGGCTACACCTTC. It translates to CSATVGPGTGYYGYTF.

The sample holds many counts of this clonotype. CDR3 sequence reads: CASSRDRVKETQYF. CDR3 sequence (DNA): TGTGCCAGCAGCCGGGACAGGGTGAAAGAGACCCAGTACTTC. The J gene is TRBJ2-5, the V gene TRBV4-2, with 9 bases that match TRBD1. Trimming at V came to 4 bases and at J to 3 bases, leaving 3 bases not matched to a gene. CDR1 is LGHNA, CDR2 YNFKEQ, per germline. CDR3 size: 14 residues.

The chain employs TRBV7-9 and TRBJ2-1, with D unresolved. CDR1 and CDR2 (germline): SEHNR, FQNEAQ (reference sequence). Deletions cut 2 bases from V and 6 bases from J, with 8 bases between. The CDR3 runs 13 residues. This chain's CDR3 is CASSLQVGNEQFF. Here the CDR3 DNA reads TGTGCCAGCAGCTTACAAGTAGGCAATGAGCAGTTCTTC.

J is TRBJ2-1 and V is TRBV6-5; TRBD1 aligns across 9 bases. Germline CDR1 is MNHEY and CDR2 is SVGAGI. The length of the CDR3 is 15 residues. V dropped 0 bases and J dropped 9; count of bases not matched to a gene: 6. The CDR3 nucleotides are TGTGCCAGCAGTTACTCAAGGACAGGGGACACTGAGCAGTTCTTC. Its translation: CASSYSRTGDTEQFF.

This clonotype was found a few times. J is TRBJ2-3 and V is TRBV7-2; the match to TRBD2 covers 8 bases. The CDR3 has 17 residues. Looked up from germline, CDR1 is SGHTA and CDR2 is FQGNSA. V shed 1 base and J 1 base; nucleotides not matched to a gene: 7. CDR3 coding DNA: TGTGCCAGCAGCTTAGTACGGCGGGGGGCGGGCACAGATACGCAGTATTTT. Translated, it gives CASSLVRRGAGTDTQYF.

V gene TRBV15 combines with J gene TRBJ1-4, with D possibly matching TRBD1 (6 bases). V was cut by 4 bases and J by 3 bases, with 12 bases left in between. CDR1 and CDR2 from the germline V gene are LNHNV and YYDKDF (reference sequence). This CDR3 comprises 15 residues. As DNA, the CDR3 is TGTGCCACCAGCATATCGAGGGGGTCTAATGAAAAACTGTTTTTT. Its protein product is CATSISRGSNEKLFF.

The rearrangement joins TRBV9 to TRBJ2-5; 7 bases are a match to TRBD2. Near its end, the DNA agrees better with TRBJ2-7, so the J call may be wrong. Germline V lookup: CDR1 SGDLS, CDR2 YYNGEE. This CDR3 spans 13 amino acids. The CDR3 nucleotides read TGTGCCAGCAGCGTATTCAGGGAGGGCGAGCAGTACTTC. Its translation: CASSVFREGEQYF.

This clonotype was counted only a few times. This sequence joins TRBV6-5 and TRBJ2-3, with unresolved D. Germline assignment: CDR1 MNHEY and CDR2 SVGAGI. The CDR3 loop spans 12 amino acids. V was cut by 8 bases and J by 8 bases, with 14 bases left in between. CDR3 in amino acids: CASHTAASTQYF. CDR3 in DNA: TGTGCCAGCCACACCGCGGCGAGTACGCAGTATTTT.

This clonotype has a handful of counts. V and J are TRBV7-8 and TRBJ2-2; possible D gene TRBD2, 5 bases. CDR1 and CDR2 from the germline V gene are SGHVS and FQNEAQ. Deletions cut 1 base from V and 3 bases from J, with 12 bases between. The CDR3 is 16 amino acids. The CDR3 loop is CASSLGGRAHTGELFF. The CDR3 bases are TGTGCCAGCAGCTTAGGTGGGCGGGCCCACACCGGGGAGCTGTTTTTT.

This clonotype occurred a few times. CDR3 DNA: TGTGCCAGCACCCCAGGGGGAAGTCACGGGGAGCTGTTTTTT. This codes for CASTPGGSHGELFF. The rearrangement joins TRBV2 to TRBJ2-2; TRBD1 matches 7 bases. CDR1 is SNHLY, CDR2 FYNNEI, per germline. J was trimmed by 7 bases and V by 7 bases; bases with no gene match: 9. The CDR3 is 14 residues long. The full variable domain, its missing parts supplied by reference TRBV2 and TRBJ2-2, is EPEVTQTPSHQVTQMGQEVILRCVPISNHLYFYWYRQILGQKVEFLVSFYNNEISEKSEIFDDQFSVERPDGSNFTLKIRSTKLEDSAMYFCASTPGGSHGELFFGEGSRLTVL.